This T cell receptor (beta chain) was retrieved from a study of beta chain features in type 1 diabetes. Notes on the study in general: It was not settled here whether HLA type affects TCRB rearrangement. TCRB CDR3s from Type 1 diabetes patients were moderately but significantly shorter in all four CD4+ subsets. Overrepresentation of cells with high TCR expression could result from cDNA sequencing.

There are a few counts of this clone. The antigen remains unidentified. The CDR3 spans 14 residues. Per germline, CDR1 SGHTA and CDR2 FQGNSA. Trimming pared 3 bases from V and 8 bases from J, leaving 13 bases between. A sort by CD45RO/CCR7/CD25/CD127/CD95/CD27 yielded CD4+ naive, central memory, regulatory and stem cell-like memory cells. Expressed TCRB transcripts were sequenced after all isolated RNA was converted to cDNA. Here immunoSEQ multiplex PCR was the method, and the copy in TCRdb shows in-frame clones only, minus some. The table shows 93,000 or so clones, with roughly 28% occurring only once.

J is TRBJ1-4 and V is TRBV7-2; D is perhaps TRBD1 (5 bases). The TCR sequence derives from a woman under 30 with type 1 diabetes. Sequenced sample: central memory CD4+ T cells from blood. This CDR3 reads CASSFVAGKEKLFF. The DNA of the CDR3 is TGTGCCAGCAGCTTCGTAGCAGGGAAGGAAAAACTGTTTTTT.